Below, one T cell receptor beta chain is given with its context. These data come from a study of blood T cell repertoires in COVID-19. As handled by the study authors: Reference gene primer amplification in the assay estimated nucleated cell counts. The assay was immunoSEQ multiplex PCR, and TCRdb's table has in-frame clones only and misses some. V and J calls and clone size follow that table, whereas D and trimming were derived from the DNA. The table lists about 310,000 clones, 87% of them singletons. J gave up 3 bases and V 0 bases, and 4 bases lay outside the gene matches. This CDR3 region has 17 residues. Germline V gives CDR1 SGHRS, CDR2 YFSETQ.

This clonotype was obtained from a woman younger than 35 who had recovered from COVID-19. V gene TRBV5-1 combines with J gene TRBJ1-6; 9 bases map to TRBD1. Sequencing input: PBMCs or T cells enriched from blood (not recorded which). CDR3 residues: CASSLGGQGLYNSPLHF. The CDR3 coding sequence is TGCGCCAGCAGCTTGGGGGGACAGGGCCTCTATAATTCACCCCTCCACTTT.